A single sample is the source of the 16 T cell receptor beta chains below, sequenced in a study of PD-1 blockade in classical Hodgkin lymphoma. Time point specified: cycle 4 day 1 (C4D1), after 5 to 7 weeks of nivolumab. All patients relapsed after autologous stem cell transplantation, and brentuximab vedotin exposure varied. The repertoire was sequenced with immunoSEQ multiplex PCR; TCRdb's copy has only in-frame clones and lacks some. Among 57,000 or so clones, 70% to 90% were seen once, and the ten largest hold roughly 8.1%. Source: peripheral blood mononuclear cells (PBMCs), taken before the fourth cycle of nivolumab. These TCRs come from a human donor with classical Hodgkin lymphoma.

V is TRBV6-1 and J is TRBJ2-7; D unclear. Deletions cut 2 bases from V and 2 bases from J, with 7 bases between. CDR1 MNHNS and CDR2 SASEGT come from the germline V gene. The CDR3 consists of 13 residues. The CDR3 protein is CASSERVPYEQYF. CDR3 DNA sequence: TGTGCCAGCAGTGAACGGGTACCCTACGAGCAGTACTTC.

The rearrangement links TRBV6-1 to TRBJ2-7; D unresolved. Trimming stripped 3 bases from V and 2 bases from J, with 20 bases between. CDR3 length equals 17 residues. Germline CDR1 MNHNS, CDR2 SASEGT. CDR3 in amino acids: CASSEGPGFRNPYEQYF. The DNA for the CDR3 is TGTGCCAGCAGTGAGGGTCCGGGTTTCAGGAACCCCTACGAGCAGTACTTC.

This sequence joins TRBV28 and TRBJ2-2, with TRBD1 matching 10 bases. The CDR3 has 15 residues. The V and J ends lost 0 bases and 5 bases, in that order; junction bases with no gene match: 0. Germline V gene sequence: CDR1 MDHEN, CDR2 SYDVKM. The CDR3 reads CASSLWGQGTGELFF. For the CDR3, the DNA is TGTGCCAGCAGTTTATGGGGACAGGGGACCGGGGAGCTGTTTTTT.

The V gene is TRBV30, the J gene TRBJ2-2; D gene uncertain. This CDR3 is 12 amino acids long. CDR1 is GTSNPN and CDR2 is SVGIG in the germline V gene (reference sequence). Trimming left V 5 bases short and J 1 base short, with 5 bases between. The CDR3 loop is CAWDKNTGELFF. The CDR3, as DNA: TGTGCCTGGGACAAGAACACCGGGGAGCTGTTTTTT.

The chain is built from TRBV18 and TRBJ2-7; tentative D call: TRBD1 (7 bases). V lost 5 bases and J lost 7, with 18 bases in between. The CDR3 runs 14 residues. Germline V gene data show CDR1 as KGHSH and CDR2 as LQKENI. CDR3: CASSLSGQGGEQYF. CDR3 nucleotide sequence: TGTGCCAGCTCATTATCGGGGCAGGGGGGAGAGCAGTACTTC.

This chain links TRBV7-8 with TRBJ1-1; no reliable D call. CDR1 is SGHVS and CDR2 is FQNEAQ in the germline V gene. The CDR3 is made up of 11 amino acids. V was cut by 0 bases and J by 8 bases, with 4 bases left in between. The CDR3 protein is CASSLAAEAFF. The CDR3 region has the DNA TGTGCCAGCAGCTTAGCGGCGGAAGCTTTCTTT.

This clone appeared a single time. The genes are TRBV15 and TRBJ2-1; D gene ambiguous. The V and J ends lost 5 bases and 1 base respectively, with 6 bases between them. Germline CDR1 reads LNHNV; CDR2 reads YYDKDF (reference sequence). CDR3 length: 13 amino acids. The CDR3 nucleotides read TGTGCCACCAGCGGCGAGTCCTACAATGAGCAGTTCTTC. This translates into CATSGESYNEQFF.

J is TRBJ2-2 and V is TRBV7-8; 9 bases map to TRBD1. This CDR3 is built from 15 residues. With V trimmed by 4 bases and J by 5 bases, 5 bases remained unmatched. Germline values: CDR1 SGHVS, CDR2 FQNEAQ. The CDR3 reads CASSSMGQGTGELFF. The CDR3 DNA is TGTGCCAGCAGCTCAATGGGACAGGGAACCGGGGAGCTGTTTTTT. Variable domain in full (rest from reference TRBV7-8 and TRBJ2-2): GAGVSQSPRYKVAKRGQDVALRCDPISGHVSLFWYQQALGQGPEFLTYFQNEAQLDKSGLPSDRFFAERPEGSVSTLKIQRTQQEDSAVYLCASSSMGQGTGELFFGEGSRLTVL.

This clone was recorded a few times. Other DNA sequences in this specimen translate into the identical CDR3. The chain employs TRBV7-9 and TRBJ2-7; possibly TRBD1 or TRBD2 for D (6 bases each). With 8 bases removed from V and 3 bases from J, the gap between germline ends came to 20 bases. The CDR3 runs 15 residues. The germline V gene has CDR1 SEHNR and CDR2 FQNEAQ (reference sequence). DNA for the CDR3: TGTGCCAGCGCGCCGACGGGGGCAGGAGTCTACGAGCAGTACTTC. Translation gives CASAPTGAGVYEQYF. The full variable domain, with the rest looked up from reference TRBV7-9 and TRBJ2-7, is DTGVSQNPRHKITKRGQNVTFRCDPISEHNRLYWYRQTLGQGPEFLTYFQNEAQLEKSRLLSDRFSAERPKGSFSTLEIQRTEQGDSAMYLCASAPTGAGVYEQYFGPGTRLTVT.

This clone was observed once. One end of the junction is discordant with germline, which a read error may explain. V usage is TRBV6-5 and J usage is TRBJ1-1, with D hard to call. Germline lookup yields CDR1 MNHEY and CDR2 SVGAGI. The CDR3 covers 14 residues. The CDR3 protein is CAGSFTPVNTEAFF. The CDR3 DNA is TGTGCCGGCAGTTTCACACCGGTCAACACTGAAGCTTTCTTT.

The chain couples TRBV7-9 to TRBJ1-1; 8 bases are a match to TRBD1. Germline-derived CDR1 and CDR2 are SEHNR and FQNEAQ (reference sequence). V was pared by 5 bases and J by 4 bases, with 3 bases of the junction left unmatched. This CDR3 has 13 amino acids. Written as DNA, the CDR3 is TGTGCCAGCAGCATTACAGGGGGCACTGAAGCTTTCTTT. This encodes CASSITGGTEAFF.

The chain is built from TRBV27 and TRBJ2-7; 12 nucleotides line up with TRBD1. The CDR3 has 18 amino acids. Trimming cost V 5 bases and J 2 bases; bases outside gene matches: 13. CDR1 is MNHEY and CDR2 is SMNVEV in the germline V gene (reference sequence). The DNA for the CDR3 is TGTGCCAGCAGTCCCCGGGACAGGGGGCCACAGCAACCCTACGAGCAGTACTTC. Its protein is CASSPRDRGPQQPYEQYF.

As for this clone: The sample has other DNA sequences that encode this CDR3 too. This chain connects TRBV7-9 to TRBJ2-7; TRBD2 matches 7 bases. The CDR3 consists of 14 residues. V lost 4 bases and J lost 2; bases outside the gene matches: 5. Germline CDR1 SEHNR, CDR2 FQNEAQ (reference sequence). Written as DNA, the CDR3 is TGTGCCAGCAGCTCTAGCGGAGGGACCTACGAGCAGTACTTC. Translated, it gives CASSSSGGTYEQYF.

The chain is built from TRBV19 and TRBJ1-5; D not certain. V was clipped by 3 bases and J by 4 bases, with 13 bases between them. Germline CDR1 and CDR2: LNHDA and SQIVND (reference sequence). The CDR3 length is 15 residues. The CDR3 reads CASSIGQILNQPQHF. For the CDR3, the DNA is TGTGCCAGTAGTATCGGCCAGATCCTAAATCAGCCCCAGCATTTT.

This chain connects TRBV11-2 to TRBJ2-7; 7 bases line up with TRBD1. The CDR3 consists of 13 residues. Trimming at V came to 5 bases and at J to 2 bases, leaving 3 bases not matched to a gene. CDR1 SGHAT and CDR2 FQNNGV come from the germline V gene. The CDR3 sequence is CASSTDRTYEQYF. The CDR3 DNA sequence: TGTGCCAGCAGCACGGACAGGACCTACGAGCAGTACTTC.

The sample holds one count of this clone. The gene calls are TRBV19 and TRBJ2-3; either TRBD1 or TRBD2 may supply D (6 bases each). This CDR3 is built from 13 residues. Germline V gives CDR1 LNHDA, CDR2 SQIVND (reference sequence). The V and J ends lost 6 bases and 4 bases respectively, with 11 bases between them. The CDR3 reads CASSKGEADTQYF. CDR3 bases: TGTGCCAGTAGCAAGGGGGAGGCAGATACGCAGTATTTT.